Listed here are 25 T cell receptor beta chains from one sample, sequenced in a study of beta chain features in type 1 diabetes. The authors reverse transcribed all of the isolated RNA, so sequencing captured expressed TCRB transcripts. The protocol was immunoSEQ multiplex PCR, while the TCRdb copy is restricted to in-frame clones and leaves out a portion. This sample carries about half a million clones, 9.5% to 12% of them seen once, and the ten largest clones take 0.035% to 0.05%. Sequencing was performed on naive CD4+ T cells from blood. These TCRs come from a young woman in good health.

This clone was seen only a few times. The chain carries TRBV9 and TRBJ2-6; D is undetermined. The V gene lost 4 bases and the J gene lost 0 bases, with 8 bases spanning the gap. This CDR3 has 15 residues. The germline CDR1 and CDR2 sequences are SGDLS and YYNGEE. The CDR3 spells CASSLPGSGANVLTF. In nucleotides, the CDR3 is TGTGCCAGCAGCCTCCCCGGCTCTGGGGCCAACGTCCTGACTTTC.

In its sample, this clone was seen a few times. V is TRBV29-1 and J is TRBJ2-5; perhaps TRBD2 as D (6 bases). This CDR3 is built from 12 residues. With 4 bases removed from V and 5 bases from J, the gap between germline ends came to 11 bases. The germline V gene encodes CDR1 SQVTM and CDR2 ANQGSEA. CDR3 DNA sequence: TGCAGCGTTGGCGGCGGGGATGAGACCCAGTACTTC. Translating it yields CSVGGGDETQYF.

The rearrangement joins TRBV9 to TRBJ2-4; the D gene is possibly TRBD2 (5 bases). The CDR3 covers 16 residues. Germline CDR1 SGDLS, CDR2 YYNGEE. V shed 3 bases and J shed 1 base, with 14 bases lying between them. CDR3 bases: TGTGCCAGCAGCGCGGCTTCCGGGAAGGCCAAAAACATTCAGTACTTC. Protein: CASSAASGKAKNIQYF.

The sample holds a few counts of this clone. The chain employs TRBV18 and TRBJ2-1; TRBD1 matches 8 bases. The CDR3 extends over 12 amino acids. V dropped 6 bases and J dropped 9; count of bases not matched to a gene: 4. CDR1 is KGHSH and CDR2 is LQKENI in the germline V gene. The CDR3 here is CASSSTGVEQFF. The CDR3 bases are TGTGCCAGCTCGTCGACAGGGGTTGAGCAGTTCTTC.

The table lists this clone with a few counts. This chain uses TRBV9 with TRBJ1-1, with D uncertain. CDR3 size: 15 residues. The germline V gene has CDR1 SGDLS and CDR2 YYNGEE. Trimming removed 0 bases at V and 4 bases at J, with 13 bases between. This chain's CDR3 is CASSVGAGHRTEAFF. CDR3 in DNA: TGTGCCAGCAGCGTAGGGGCAGGCCACCGCACTGAAGCTTTCTTT. The full variable domain, completed using reference TRBV9 and TRBJ1-1, is DSGVTQTPKHLITATGQRVTLRCSPRSGDLSVYWYQQSLDQGLQFLIQYYNGEERAKGNILERFSAQQFPDLHSELNLSSLELGDSALYFCASSVGAGHRTEAFFGQGTRLTVV.

A few counts support this clone. J is TRBJ1-6 and V is TRBV9; D uncertain. Trimming took off 3 bases at V and 7 bases at J, with 17 bases between the two ends. CDR3 length equals 16 residues. Germline V gene sequence: CDR1 SGDLS, CDR2 YYNGEE. CDR3 in amino acids: CASSAPIAGSNSPLHF. CDR3 nucleotide sequence: TGTGCCAGCAGCGCACCGATAGCCGGGTCCAATTCACCCCTCCACTTT.

This chain joins TRBV2 and TRBJ1-3; no clear D. This CDR3 comprises 12 residues. Germline assignment: CDR1 SNHLY and CDR2 FYNNEI. V gave up 9 bases and J gave up 2 bases, with 8 bases separating them. CDR3 protein: CARRRAGNTIYF. CDR3 DNA sequence: TGTGCCAGGAGACGTGCTGGAAACACCATATATTTT.

This clone was detected a few times. The gene calls are TRBV6-5 and TRBJ2-7, with a weak D call TRBD1 (6 bases). The CDR3 is 13 amino acids. Germline CDR1 MNHEY, CDR2 SVGAGI. V lost 8 bases to trimming and J lost 6 bases, with 17 bases between them. CDR3 in amino acids: CASGSGAVFEQYF. The CDR3 nucleotides read TGTGCCAGCGGGTCAGGGGCTGTCTTCGAGCAGTACTTC.

This clone turned up a few times. The chain links TRBV27 to TRBJ1-1, with D perhaps matching TRBD1 (5 bases). Germline V gene sequence: CDR1 MNHEY, CDR2 SMNVEV (reference sequence). CDR3 size: 15 residues. Trimming took off 5 bases at V and 0 bases at J, with 13 bases between the two ends. The DNA of the CDR3 is TGTGCCAGCAGTCCGTTACGGGGCGTGAACACTGAAGCTTTCTTT. It codes for CASSPLRGVNTEAFF.

This clone was seen a handful of times. The CDR3 DNA reads TGTGCCAGCAGAACAGACCCGGGACTAACGAACACTGAAGCTTTCTTT. Translation: CASRTDPGLTNTEAFF. The V and J genes are TRBV7-3 and TRBJ1-1, with D possibly TRBD1 on 5 matching bases. The V gene's germline CDR1 is SGHTA and CDR2 FQGTGA. The CDR3 spans 16 residues. Trimming cost V 6 bases and J 1 base, with 18 bases left between them.

As for this clone: Other DNA sequences from this sample encode an identical CDR3 as well. CDR3 protein: CASSARTGYGYTF. CDR3 sequence (DNA): TGTGCCAGCAGCGCCAGGACGGGCTATGGCTACACCTTC. This chain joins TRBV9 and TRBJ1-2; D gene unclear. V lost 3 bases and J lost 4, with 10 bases in between. CDR3 size: 13 residues. Germline V gene lookup returns CDR1 SGDLS and CDR2 YYNGEE.

The chain links TRBV28 to TRBJ2-1; tentatively, D is TRBD1 or TRBD2 (5 bases each). The germline CDR1 and CDR2 sequences are MDHEN and SYDVKM. Trimming left V 5 bases short and J 0 bases short, with 8 bases between. The CDR3 is made up of 14 amino acids. This CDR3 reads CASSGGYSYNEQFF. The CDR3, as DNA: TGTGCCAGCAGTGGGGGATACTCCTACAATGAGCAGTTCTTC.

This chain connects TRBV7-2 to TRBJ2-3; 10 bases fit TRBD2. CDR1 SGHTA and CDR2 FQGNSA come from the germline V gene. This CDR3 has 15 residues. The ends lost 3 bases at V and 4 bases at J; junction bases unmatched: 4. CDR3 region: CASSFLAGVPDTQYF. DNA for the CDR3: TGTGCCAGCAGCTTTCTAGCGGGAGTCCCAGATACGCAGTATTTT.

The sample holds a few counts of this clone. V gene TRBV10-3 combines with J gene TRBJ1-1, with D uncertain. This CDR3 is built from 13 residues. V was shortened by 7 bases and J by 4 bases, with 13 bases between the two germline ends. Germline V gene lookup returns CDR1 ENHRY and CDR2 SYGVKD. CDR3 bases: TGTGCCATCAACCGGCAGGAAGGCACTGAAGCTTTCTTT. This encodes CAINRQEGTEAFF.

The chain combines TRBV7-2 with TRBJ1-2, with unresolved D. This CDR3 has 15 residues. Germline V lookup: CDR1 SGHTA, CDR2 FQGNSA. V was clipped by 0 bases and J by 8 bases, with 16 bases between them. DNA for the CDR3: TGTGCCAGCAGCTTAGCGTCAGCCAGACACCGAGGCTACACCTTC. Translating it yields CASSLASARHRGYTF. Variable domain in full (rest from reference TRBV7-2 and TRBJ1-2): GAGVSQSPSNKVTEKGKDVELRCDPISGHTALYWYRQSLGQGLEFLIYFQGNSAPDKSGLPSDRFSAERTGGSVSTLTIQRTQQEDSAVYLCASSLASARHRGYTFGSGTRLTVV.

As DNA, the CDR3 is TGTGCCAGCAGCCAAGATGCACCACGGGGGAGTGGCACCTTC. It codes for CASSQDAPRGSGTF. The chain joins TRBV14 to TRBJ1-2; TRBD1 might be the D (5 bases). Germline loops: CDR1 SGHDN, CDR2 FVKESK. Trimming cost V 0 bases and J 13 bases, with 18 bases left between them. This CDR3 has 14 residues.

In its sample, this clone was seen a few times. This chain connects TRBV7-2 to TRBJ2-3; TRBD2 aligns across 8 bases. This CDR3 spans 18 amino acids. Germline V CDR1 and CDR2: SGHTA, FQGNSA. Unmatched junction bases numbered 9, after V lost 1 base and J lost 0 bases. The CDR3 reads CASSLDRLAGYSTDTQYF. DNA for the CDR3: TGTGCCAGCAGCTTAGATCGATTAGCGGGATATAGCACAGATACGCAGTATTTT.

This clone appeared a few times. This chain connects TRBV4-3 to TRBJ2-1; no clear D. CDR3 length equals 15 residues. Trimming left V 0 bases short and J 4 bases short, with 10 bases between. Looked up from germline, CDR1 is LGHNA and CDR2 is YSLEER. CDR3 sequence: CASSQDVSTYNEQFF. The CDR3 DNA sequence: TGCGCCAGCAGCCAAGATGTTTCGACATACAATGAGCAGTTCTTC.

This clone was counted between two and nine times. The chain is built from TRBV7-9 and TRBJ2-5; 10 nucleotides agree with TRBD2. V shed 2 bases and J 5 bases; nucleotides not matched to a gene: 2. CDR3 length: 14 residues. From germline, CDR1 is SEHNR and CDR2 FQNEAQ (reference sequence). CDR3 DNA sequence: TGTGCCAGCAGCTTACTAGCGGGAGTTGAGACCCAGTACTTC. Amino acid sequence: CASSLLAGVETQYF.

The rearrangement uses TRBV9 and TRBJ1-3; unclear D gene. The V and J ends lost 0 bases and 0 bases respectively, with 13 bases between them. This CDR3 contains 17 residues. Germline CDR1 and CDR2: SGDLS and YYNGEE. The CDR3 sequence is CASSVAAGESSGNTIYF. The CDR3 nucleotides are TGTGCCAGCAGCGTAGCCGCCGGTGAGAGCTCTGGAAACACCATATATTTT.

V gene TRBV30 combines with J gene TRBJ1-5; D is unresolved. The germline CDR1 and CDR2 sequences are GTSNPN and SVGIG (reference sequence). This CDR3 spans 12 amino acids. The ends were cut back, 5 bases at V and 6 bases at J, with 11 bases in the middle. CDR3: CAWGRTGQPQHF. The CDR3 nucleotides are TGTGCCTGGGGCCGGACCGGTCAGCCCCAGCATTTT.

This clone turned up a few times. V and J are TRBV7-8 and TRBJ2-5, with 8 nucleotides matching TRBD1. The V gene end was trimmed by 6 bases and the J gene end by 2 bases; junction bases not matched to a gene: 8. CDR1 and CDR2 from the germline V gene are SGHVS and FQNEAQ. This CDR3 contains 15 residues. The CDR3 protein is CASRNHRTGQETQYF. CDR3 in DNA: TGTGCCAGCAGGAATCACCGGACAGGGCAAGAGACCCAGTACTTC.

This clone appeared a few times. The J gene is TRBJ2-1, the V gene TRBV5-4; maybe TRBD1 (5 bases). Trimming removed 5 bases at V and 11 bases at J, with 17 bases between. The CDR3 is 13 amino acids. Germline V gene lookup returns CDR1 SGHNT and CDR2 YYREEE (reference sequence). CDR3 residues: CASSPLVGAQQFF. Written as DNA, the CDR3 is TGTGCCAGCAGTCCCCTAGTTGGGGCTCAGCAGTTCTTC.

The V and J genes are TRBV5-1 and TRBJ2-2, with D possibly matching TRBD2 (6 bases). V dropped 1 base and J dropped 3 bases, with 13 bases sitting between them. This CDR3 spans 16 amino acids. Looked up from germline, CDR1 is SGHRS and CDR2 is YFSETQ. CDR3: CASSLYGEVDTGELFF. CDR3 sequence (DNA): TGCGCCAGCAGCTTGTACGGGGAGGTAGACACCGGGGAGCTGTTTTTT.

Details on this clone: The same CDR3 also results from other DNA sequences found in this sample. V gene TRBV30 combines with J gene TRBJ2-3; D may be TRBD2 (5 bases). CDR1 and CDR2 (germline): GTSNPN, SVGIG (reference sequence). This CDR3 contains 11 residues. The V gene lost 0 bases and the J gene lost 8 bases, with 6 bases spanning the gap. CDR3 in amino acids: CAWSVRGTQYF. Written as DNA, the CDR3 is TGTGCCTGGAGTGTACGGGGTACGCAGTATTTT.